The clone carrying this T cell receptor beta chain has ten or more counts. Its target is not known. The sample belongs to a study of T cell repertoires in cytomegalovirus infection. About the research overall: An indication of both CMV infection and matching HLA type came from public TCR beta signatures. Study findings and constraints: Summed public TCR beta family frequency identified CMV carriers bearing the relevant HLA.

The CDR3 runs 13 residues. V was shortened by 3 bases and J by 4 bases, with 9 bases between the two germline ends. TCRdb reprocessed the reads via MiXCR and lists one record per CDR3 protein. The profile covers 490,000 or so distinct CDR3 sequences, with 10% to 12% appearing a single time and more than 8.5% taken by the ten largest. The receptor was derived from a human donor in good health (CMV status not recorded). Some clones in this sample may be carry-over from other donors' samples. Sequencing used PBMCs. The J gene is TRBJ1-1, the V gene TRBV12-3 or TRBV12-4, with unresolved D. CDR3 protein: CASSLVKGTEAFF. As DNA, the CDR3 is TGTGCCAGCAGTTTGGTTAAGGGCACTGAAGCTTTCTTT.